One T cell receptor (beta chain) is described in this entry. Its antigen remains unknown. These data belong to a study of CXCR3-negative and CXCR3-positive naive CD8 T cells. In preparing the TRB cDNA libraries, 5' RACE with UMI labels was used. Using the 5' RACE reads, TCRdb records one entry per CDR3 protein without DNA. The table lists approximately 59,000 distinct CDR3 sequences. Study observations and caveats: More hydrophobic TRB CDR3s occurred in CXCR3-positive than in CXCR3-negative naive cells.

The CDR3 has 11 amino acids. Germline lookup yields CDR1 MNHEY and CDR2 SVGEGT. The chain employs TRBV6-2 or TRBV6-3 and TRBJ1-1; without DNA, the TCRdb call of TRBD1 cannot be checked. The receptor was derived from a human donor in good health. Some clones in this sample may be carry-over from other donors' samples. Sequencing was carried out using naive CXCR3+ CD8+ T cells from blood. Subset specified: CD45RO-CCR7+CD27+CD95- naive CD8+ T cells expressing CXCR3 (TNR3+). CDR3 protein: CASNEQDATFF.